The source of this T cell receptor beta chain is a study of breast tumors, draining lymph nodes, adjacent tissues. The lymph nodes were axillary draining lymph nodes from breast cancer patients. Germline values: CDR1 SGHTA, CDR2 FQGNSA. V was trimmed by 8 bases and J by 2 bases, leaving 14 bases between them. CDR3 size: 14 residues. Regarding this clonotype: Antigen: not known. One base away lies a much larger clone, so this may be a sequencing read error. Without the conserved terminal phenylalanine or tryptophan, this CDR3 likely stems from a read error.

Each CDR3 protein is one row after TCRdb ran MiXCR on the multiplex PCR reads. The sample carries under 150,000 distinct CDR3 sequences, around 20% recorded once. General study results and limits: Tumor and nontumor repertoires were significantly more similar in luminal-like than in basal-like breast cancer. Most tumor T cells seemingly derive from lymph node, then expand in tumor. Compared with lymph nodes, tumors were less diverse; compared with nontumor tissue, more.

This clonotype was obtained from a female donor with breast cancer. Some clones in this sample may be carry-over from other donors' samples. This chain links TRBV7-2 with TRBJ2-3, with D perhaps TRBD1 (5 bases). What was sequenced was axillary lymph node tissue. The CDR3 loop is CASAYDRSTDTQYS. In nucleotides, the CDR3 is TGTGCCAGCGCTTACGACAGATCCACAGATACGCAGTATTCT.